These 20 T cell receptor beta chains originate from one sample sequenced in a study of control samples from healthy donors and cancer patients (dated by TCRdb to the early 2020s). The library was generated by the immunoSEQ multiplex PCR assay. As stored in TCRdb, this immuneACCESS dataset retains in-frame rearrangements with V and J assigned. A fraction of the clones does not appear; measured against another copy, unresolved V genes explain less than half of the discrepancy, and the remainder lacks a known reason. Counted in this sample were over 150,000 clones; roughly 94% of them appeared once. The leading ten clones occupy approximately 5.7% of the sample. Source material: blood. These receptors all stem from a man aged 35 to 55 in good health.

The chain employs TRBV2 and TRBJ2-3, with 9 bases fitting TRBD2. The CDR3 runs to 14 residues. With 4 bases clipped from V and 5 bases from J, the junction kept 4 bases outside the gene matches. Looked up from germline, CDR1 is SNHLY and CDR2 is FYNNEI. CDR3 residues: CASSVLAGIDTQYF. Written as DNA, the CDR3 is TGTGCCAGCAGTGTTCTAGCGGGGATAGATACGCAGTATTTT. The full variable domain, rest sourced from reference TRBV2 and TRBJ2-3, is EPEVTQTPSHQVTQMGQEVILRCVPISNHLYFYWYRQILGQKVEFLVSFYNNEISEKSEIFDDQFSVERPDGSNFTLKIRSTKLEDSAMYFCASSVLAGIDTQYFGPGTRLTVL.

CDR3 region: CASSIRGQMDSPLHF. In nucleotides, the CDR3 is TGTGCCAGTAGTATCCGAGGACAGATGGATTCACCCCTCCACTTT. The chain joins TRBV19 to TRBJ1-6; tentatively, D is TRBD1 (6 bases). From germline, CDR1 is LNHDA and CDR2 SQIVND (reference sequence). V lost 3 bases to trimming and J lost 8 bases, with 14 bases between them. The CDR3 length is 15 residues. Together with reference TRBV19 and TRBJ1-6, the CDR3 gives the full variable domain: DGGITQSPKYLFRKEGQNVTLSCEQNLNHDAMYWYRQDPGQGLRLIYYSQIVNDFQKGDIAEGYSVSREKKESFPLTVTSAQKNPTAFYLCASSIRGQMDSPLHFGNGTRLTVT.

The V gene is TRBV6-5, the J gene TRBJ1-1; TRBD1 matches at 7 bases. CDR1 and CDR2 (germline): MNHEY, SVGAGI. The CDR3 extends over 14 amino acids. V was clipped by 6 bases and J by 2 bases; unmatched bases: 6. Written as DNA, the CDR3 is TGTGCCAGCAGAACCGACAGGGACAACACTGAAGCTTTCTTT. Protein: CASRTDRDNTEAFF.

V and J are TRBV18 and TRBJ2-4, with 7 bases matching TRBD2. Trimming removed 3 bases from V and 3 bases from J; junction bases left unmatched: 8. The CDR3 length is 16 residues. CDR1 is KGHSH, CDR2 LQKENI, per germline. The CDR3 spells CASSPSQREGKNIQYF. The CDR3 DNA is TGTGCCAGCTCACCGAGCCAGAGGGAGGGCAAAAACATTCAGTACTTC.

CDR3 region: CAWSDRQRNTEAFF. The CDR3 DNA reads TGTGCCTGGAGTGACCGACAGAGGAACACTGAAGCTTTCTTT. V usage is TRBV30 and J usage is TRBJ1-1; tentative D call: TRBD1 (5 bases). V shed 1 base and J shed 1 base, with 10 bases lying between them. Germline V lookup: CDR1 GTSNPN, CDR2 SVGIG (reference sequence). The CDR3 runs to 14 residues.

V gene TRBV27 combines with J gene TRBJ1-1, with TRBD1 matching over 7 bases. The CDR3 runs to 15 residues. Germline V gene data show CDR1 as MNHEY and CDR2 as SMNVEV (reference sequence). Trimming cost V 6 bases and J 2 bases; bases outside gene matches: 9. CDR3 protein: CASRLTGLPNTEAFF. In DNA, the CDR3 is TGTGCCAGCAGGCTGACAGGGCTCCCTAACACTGAAGCTTTCTTT.

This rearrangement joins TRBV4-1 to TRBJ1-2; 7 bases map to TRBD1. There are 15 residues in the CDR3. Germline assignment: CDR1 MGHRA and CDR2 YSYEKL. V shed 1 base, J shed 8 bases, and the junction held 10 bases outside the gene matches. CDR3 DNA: TGCGCCAGCAGCCAAGTCCAGGGGGATTTTGGAGGCTACACCTTC. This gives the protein CASSQVQGDFGGYTF.

The CDR3 nucleotides are TGTGCCAGCAGCGGCCGGGACTCTGGAAACACCATATATTTT. Encoded protein: CASSGRDSGNTIYF. J is TRBJ1-3 and V is TRBV7-6, with D uncertain. This CDR3 has 14 residues. V lost 5 bases and J lost 0, with 8 bases in between. CDR1 is SGHVS, CDR2 FNYEAQ, per germline.

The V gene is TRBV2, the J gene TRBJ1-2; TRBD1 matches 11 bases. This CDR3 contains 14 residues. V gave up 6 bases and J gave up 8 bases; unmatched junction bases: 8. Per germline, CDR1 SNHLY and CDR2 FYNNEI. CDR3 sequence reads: CASRSPGQGVGYTF. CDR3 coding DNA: TGTGCCAGCAGAAGTCCGGGACAGGGGGTGGGCTACACCTTC.

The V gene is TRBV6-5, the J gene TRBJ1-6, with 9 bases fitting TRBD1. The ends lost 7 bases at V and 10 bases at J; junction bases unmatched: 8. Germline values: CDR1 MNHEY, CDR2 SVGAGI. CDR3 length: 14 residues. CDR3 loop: CASMGDRVGSPLHF. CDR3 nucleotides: TGTGCCAGCATGGGGGACAGGGTAGGCTCACCCCTCCACTTT.

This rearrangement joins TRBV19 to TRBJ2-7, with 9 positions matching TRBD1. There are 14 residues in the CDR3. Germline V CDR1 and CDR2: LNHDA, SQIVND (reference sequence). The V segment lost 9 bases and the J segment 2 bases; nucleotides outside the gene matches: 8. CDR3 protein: CASAPGQGPYEQYF. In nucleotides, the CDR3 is TGTGCCAGCGCCCCGGGACAGGGACCCTACGAGCAGTACTTC.

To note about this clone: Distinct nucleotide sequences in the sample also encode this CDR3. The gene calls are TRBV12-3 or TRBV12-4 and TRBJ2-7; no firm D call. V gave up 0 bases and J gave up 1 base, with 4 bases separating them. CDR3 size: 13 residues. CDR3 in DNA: TGTGCCAGCAGTTTAGCAGGGTCCTACGAGCAGTACTTC. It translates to CASSLAGSYEQYF.

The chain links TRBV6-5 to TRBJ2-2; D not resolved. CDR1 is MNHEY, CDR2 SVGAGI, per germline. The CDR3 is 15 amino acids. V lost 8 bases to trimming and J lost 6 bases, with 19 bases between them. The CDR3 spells CASASSLQLSGELFF. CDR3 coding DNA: TGTGCCAGCGCTTCGAGTCTACAACTCTCCGGGGAGCTGTTTTTT.

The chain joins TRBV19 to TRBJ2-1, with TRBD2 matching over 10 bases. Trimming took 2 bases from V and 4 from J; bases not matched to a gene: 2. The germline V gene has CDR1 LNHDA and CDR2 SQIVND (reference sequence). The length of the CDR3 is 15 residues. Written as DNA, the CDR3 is TGTGCCAGTAGTATATCGGGACTAGCGTACAATGAGCAGTTCTTC. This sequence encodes CASSISGLAYNEQFF.

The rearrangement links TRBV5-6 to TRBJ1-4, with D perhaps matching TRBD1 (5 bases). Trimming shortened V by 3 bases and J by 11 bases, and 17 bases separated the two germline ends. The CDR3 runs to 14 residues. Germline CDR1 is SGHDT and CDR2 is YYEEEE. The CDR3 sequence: CASSYSGTPGKLFF. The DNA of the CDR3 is TGTGCCAGCAGCTACTCCGGGACCCCCGGCAAACTGTTTTTT.

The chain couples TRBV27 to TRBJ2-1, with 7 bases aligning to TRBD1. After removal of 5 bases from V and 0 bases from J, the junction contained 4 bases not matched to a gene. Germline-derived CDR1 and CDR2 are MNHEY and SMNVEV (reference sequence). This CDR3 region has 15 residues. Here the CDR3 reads CASSPGTASYNEQFF. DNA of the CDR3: TGTGCCAGCAGTCCTGGGACAGCCTCCTACAATGAGCAGTTCTTC.

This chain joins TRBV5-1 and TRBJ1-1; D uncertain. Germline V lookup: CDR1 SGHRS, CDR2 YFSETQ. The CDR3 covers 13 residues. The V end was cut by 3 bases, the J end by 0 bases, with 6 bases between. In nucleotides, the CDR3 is TGCGCCAGCAGCTCGGTGGTGAACACTGAAGCTTTCTTT. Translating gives CASSSVVNTEAFF. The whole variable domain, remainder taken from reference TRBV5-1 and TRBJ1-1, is KAGVTQTPRYLIKTRGQQVTLSCSPISGHRSVSWYQQTPGQGLQFLFEYFSETQRNKGNFPGRFSGRQFSNSRSEMNVSTLELGDSALYLCASSSVVNTEAFFGQGTRLTVV.

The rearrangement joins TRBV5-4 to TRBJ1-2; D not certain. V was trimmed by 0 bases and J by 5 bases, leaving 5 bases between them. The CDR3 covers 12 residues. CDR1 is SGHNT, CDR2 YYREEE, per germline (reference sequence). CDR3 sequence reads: CASSLESYGYTF. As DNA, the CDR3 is TGTGCCAGCAGCTTGGAAAGTTATGGCTACACCTTC. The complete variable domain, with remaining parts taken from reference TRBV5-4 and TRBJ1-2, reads ETGVTQSPTHLIKTRGQQVTLRCSSQSGHNTVSWYQQALGQGPQFIFQYYREEENGRGNFPPRFSGLQFPNYSSELNVNALELDDSALYLCASSLESYGYTFGSGTRLTVV.

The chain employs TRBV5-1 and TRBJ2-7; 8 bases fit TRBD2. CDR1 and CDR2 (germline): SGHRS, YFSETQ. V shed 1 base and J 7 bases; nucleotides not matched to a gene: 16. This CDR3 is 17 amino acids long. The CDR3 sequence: CASSLMASGPAGREQYF. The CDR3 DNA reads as TGCGCCAGCAGCTTGATGGCTAGCGGGCCGGCCGGGCGGGAGCAGTACTTC.

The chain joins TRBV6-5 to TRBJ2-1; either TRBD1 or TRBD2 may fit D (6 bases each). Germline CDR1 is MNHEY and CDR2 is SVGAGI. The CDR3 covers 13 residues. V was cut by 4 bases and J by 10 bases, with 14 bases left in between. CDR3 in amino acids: CASSFRRGTEQFF. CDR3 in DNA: TGTGCCAGCAGTTTTAGACGGGGGACAGAGCAGTTCTTC.